This T cell receptor (beta chain) is drawn from a study of kidney transplant recipient with SARS-CoV-2 infection. TCRdb reprocessed the reads via MiXCR and lists one record per CDR3 protein. The table has about 240,000 distinct CDR3 sequences, around 26% seen once. This clonotype has a count of ten or more. The V gene end was trimmed by 4 bases and the J gene end by 0 bases; junction bases not matched to a gene: 6. The germline gives CDR1 SGHKS, CDR2 YYEKEE (reference sequence). CDR3 length equals 15 residues. The clonotype originates from a male patient aged 30 to 40 who had COVID-19 and was a kidney transplant recipient. Certain T cells may be donor cells from the graft. The chain uses TRBV5-5 and TRBJ2-7; 8 bases fit TRBD1. This sample comprised a blood sample, obtained at baseline and on day 111 from a kidney transplant recipient. The CDR3: CASSHGQGRSYEQYF. Here the CDR3 DNA reads TGTGCCAGCAGCCATGGACAGGGACGCTCCTACGAGCAGTACTTC.